This T cell receptor (beta chain) came from a study of neurological immune-mediated disorders. The cDNA came from 5'RACE with 10-nucleotide random UMIs. TCRdb fed the 5' RACE reads into MiXCR, producing one record per CDR3 protein. This table has tens of thousands of distinct CDR3 sequences, just over 2.5% appearing once. Whole-study results and caveats: Multiple sclerosis patients had less TCR clonal expansion than even healthy controls, unlike HTLV-1-associated myelopathy. When the repertoires were sorted by phylogenetic grouping, those of 18 of 34 multiple sclerosis patients ended up in one related-CDR3 cluster, a possible signature.

This clonotype came up many times. What it binds is unknown. V was shortened by 2 bases and J by 4 bases, with 12 bases between the two germline ends. CDR3 length equals 14 residues. The V gene's germline CDR1 is SGHRS and CDR2 YFSETQ. The sequence was collected from a woman under 40 with multiple sclerosis. The chain has TRBV5-1 and TRBJ2-5; a weak D match, TRBD1 (6 bases). Sequences were obtained from PBMCs. CDR3 bases: TGCGCCAGCAGCTTCACAGGGTCGAGAGAGACCCAGTACTTC. This encodes CASSFTGSRETQYF.